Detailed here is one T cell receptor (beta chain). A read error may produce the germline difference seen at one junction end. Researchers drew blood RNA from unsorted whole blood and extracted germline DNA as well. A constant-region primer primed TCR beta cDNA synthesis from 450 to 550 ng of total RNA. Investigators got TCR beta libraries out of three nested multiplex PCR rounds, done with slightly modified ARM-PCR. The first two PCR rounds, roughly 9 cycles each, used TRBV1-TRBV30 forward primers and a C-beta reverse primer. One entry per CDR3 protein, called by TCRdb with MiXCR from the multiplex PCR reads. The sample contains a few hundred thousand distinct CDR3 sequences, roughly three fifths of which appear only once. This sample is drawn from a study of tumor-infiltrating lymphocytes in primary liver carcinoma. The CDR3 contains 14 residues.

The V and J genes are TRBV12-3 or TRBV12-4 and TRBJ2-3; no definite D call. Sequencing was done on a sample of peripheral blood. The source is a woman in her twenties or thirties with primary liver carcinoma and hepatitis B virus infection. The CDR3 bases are TGTGCCTGCAGTCCCAGTCATGGAACAGATACGCAGTATTTT. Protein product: CACSPSHGTDTQYF.